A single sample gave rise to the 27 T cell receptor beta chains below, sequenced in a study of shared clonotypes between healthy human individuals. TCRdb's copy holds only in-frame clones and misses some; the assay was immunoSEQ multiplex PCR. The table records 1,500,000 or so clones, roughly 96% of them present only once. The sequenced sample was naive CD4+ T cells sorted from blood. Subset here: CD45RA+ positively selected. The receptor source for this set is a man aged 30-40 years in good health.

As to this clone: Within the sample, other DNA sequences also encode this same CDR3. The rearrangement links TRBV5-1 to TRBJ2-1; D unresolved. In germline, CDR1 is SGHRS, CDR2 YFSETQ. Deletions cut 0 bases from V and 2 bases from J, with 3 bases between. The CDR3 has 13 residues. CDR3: CASSLGPYNEQFF. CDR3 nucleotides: TGCGCCAGCAGCTTGGGACCCTACAATGAGCAGTTCTTC.

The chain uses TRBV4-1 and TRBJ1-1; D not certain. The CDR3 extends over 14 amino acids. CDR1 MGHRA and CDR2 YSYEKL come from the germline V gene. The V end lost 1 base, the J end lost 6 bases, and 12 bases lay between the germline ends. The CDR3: CASSQVRVWAEAFF. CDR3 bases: TGCGCCAGCAGCCAAGTAAGGGTTTGGGCTGAAGCTTTCTTT.

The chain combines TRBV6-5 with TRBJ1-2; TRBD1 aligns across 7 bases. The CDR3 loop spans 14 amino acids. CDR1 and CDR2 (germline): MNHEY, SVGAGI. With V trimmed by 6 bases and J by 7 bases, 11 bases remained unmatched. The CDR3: CASRVTGAGGGYTF. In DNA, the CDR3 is TGTGCCAGCAGGGTTACAGGGGCGGGCGGTGGCTACACCTTC.

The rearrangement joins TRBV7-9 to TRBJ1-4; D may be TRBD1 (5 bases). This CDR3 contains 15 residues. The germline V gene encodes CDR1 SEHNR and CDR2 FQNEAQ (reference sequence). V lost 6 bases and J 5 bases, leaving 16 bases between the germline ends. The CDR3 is CASSYPGGGNEKLFF. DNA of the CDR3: TGTGCCAGCAGTTACCCTGGGGGAGGCAATGAAAAACTGTTTTTT.

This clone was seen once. The CDR3 region is CASSLGQGIYYF. CDR3 bases: TGTGCCAGCAGCTTAGGACAGGGAATCTACTACTTC. V is TRBV7-9 and J is TRBJ2-4, with 7 bases matching TRBD1. V lost 1 base, J lost 16 bases, and 7 bases stayed unmatched. The CDR3 has 12 residues. CDR1 and CDR2 (germline): SEHNR, FQNEAQ (reference sequence).

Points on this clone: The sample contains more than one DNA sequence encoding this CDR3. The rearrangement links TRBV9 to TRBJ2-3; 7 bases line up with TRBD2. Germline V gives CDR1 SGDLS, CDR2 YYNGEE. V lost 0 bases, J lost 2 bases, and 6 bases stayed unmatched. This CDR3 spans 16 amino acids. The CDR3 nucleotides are TGTGCCAGCAGCGTAGGGTCTAGCGGTTTCACAGATACGCAGTATTTT. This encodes CASSVGSSGFTDTQYF.

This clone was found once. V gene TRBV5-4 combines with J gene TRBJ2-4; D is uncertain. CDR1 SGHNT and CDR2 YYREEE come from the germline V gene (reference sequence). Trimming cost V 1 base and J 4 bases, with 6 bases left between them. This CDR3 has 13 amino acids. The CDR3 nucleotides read TGTGCCAGCAGCTTGCGTCCTAAAAACATTCAGTACTTC. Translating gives CASSLRPKNIQYF.

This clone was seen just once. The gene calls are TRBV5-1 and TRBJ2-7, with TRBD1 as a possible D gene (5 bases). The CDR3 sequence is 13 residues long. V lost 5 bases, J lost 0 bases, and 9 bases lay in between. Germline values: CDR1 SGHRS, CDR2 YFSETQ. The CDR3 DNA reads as TGCGCCAGCAGTTTTCAGGGCTCCTACGAGCAGTACTTC. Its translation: CASSFQGSYEQYF. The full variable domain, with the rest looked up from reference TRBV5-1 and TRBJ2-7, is KAGVTQTPRYLIKTRGQQVTLSCSPISGHRSVSWYQQTPGQGLQFLFEYFSETQRNKGNFPGRFSGRQFSNSRSEMNVSTLELGDSALYLCASSFQGSYEQYFGPGTRLTVT.

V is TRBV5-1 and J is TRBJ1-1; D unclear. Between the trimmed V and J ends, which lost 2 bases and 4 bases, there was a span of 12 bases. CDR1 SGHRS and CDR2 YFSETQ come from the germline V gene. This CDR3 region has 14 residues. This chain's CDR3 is CASSLRQQRTEAFF. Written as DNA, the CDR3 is TGCGCCAGCAGCTTACGGCAGCAGCGCACTGAAGCTTTCTTT. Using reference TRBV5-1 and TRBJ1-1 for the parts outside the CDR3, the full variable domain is KAGVTQTPRYLIKTRGQQVTLSCSPISGHRSVSWYQQTPGQGLQFLFEYFSETQRNKGNFPGRFSGRQFSNSRSEMNVSTLELGDSALYLCASSLRQQRTEAFFGQGTRLTVV.

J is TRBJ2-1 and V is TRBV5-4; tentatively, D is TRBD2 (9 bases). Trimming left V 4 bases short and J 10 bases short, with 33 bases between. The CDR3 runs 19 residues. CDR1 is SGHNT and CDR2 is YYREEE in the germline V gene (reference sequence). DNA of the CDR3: TGTGCCAGCAGCGAGCAGGGGGCGCTTTTAGCGGGAGAGACAGGAGAGCAGTTCTTC. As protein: CASSEQGALLAGETGEQFF.

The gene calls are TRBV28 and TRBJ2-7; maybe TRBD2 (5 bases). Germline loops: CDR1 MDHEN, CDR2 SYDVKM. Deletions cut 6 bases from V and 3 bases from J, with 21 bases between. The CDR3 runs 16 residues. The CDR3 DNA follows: TGTGCCAGCAGCCCGCGGGTGGGGATGTTTTTCTACGAGCAGTACTTC. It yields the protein CASSPRVGMFFYEQYF.

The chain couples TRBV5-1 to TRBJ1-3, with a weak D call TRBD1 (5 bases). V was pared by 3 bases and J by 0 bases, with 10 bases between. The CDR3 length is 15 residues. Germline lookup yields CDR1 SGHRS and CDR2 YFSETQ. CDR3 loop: CASSSGAYSGNTIYF. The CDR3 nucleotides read TGCGCCAGCAGCTCTGGGGCCTACTCTGGAAACACCATATATTTT.

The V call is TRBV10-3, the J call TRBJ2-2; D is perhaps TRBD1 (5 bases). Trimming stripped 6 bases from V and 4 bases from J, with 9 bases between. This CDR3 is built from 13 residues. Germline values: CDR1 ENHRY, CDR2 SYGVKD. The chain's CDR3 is CAIRTEITGELFF. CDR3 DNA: TGTGCCATCAGGACAGAGATCACCGGGGAGCTGTTTTTT.

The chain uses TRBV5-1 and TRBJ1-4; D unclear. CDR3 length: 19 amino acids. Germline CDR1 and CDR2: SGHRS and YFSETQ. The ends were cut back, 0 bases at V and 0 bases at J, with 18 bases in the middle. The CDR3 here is CASSLVCYLRVATNEKLFF. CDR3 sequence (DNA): TGCGCCAGCAGCTTGGTGTGTTACTTGAGGGTGGCAACTAATGAAAAACTGTTTTTT.

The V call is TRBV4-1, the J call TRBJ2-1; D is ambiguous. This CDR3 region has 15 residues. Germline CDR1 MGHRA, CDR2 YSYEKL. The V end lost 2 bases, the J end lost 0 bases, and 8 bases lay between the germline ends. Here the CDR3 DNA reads TGCGCCAGCAGCCAATCCACATTCTCCTACAATGAGCAGTTCTTC. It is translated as CASSQSTFSYNEQFF.

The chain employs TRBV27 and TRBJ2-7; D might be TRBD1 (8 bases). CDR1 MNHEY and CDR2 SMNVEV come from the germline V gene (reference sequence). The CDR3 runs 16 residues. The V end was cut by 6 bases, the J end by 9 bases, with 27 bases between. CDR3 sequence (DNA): TGTGCCAGCAGAATGACCCAGGGGGCGCGGGGGATCGTGCAGTACTTC. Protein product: CASRMTQGARGIVQYF.

For the CDR3, the DNA is TGCGCCAGCAGCCAAGTGTCTAGCGGGAGATCGCGTGAGCAGTACTTC. Its translation is CASSQVSSGRSREQYF. The J gene is TRBJ2-7, the V gene TRBV4-1; 10 bases are a match to TRBD2. Germline values: CDR1 MGHRA, CDR2 YSYEKL. The CDR3 spans 16 residues. Trimming at V came to 1 base and at J to 7 bases, leaving 10 bases not matched to a gene.

For the CDR3, the DNA is TGTGCCAGCAGTCCTAGCGGGAGAGGGGATACGCAGTATTTT. Translation gives CASSPSGRGDTQYF. The chain combines TRBV28 with TRBJ2-3, with TRBD2 matching 10 bases. Germline V gene sequence: CDR1 MDHEN, CDR2 SYDVKM. The V segment lost 5 bases and the J segment 6 bases; nucleotides outside the gene matches: 5. The CDR3 totals 14 residues.

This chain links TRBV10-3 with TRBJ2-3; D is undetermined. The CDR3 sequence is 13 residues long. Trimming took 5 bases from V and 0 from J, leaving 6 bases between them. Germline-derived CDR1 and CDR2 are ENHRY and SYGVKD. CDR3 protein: CAISKTSTDTQYF. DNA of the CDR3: TGTGCCATCAGTAAGACTAGCACAGATACGCAGTATTTT.

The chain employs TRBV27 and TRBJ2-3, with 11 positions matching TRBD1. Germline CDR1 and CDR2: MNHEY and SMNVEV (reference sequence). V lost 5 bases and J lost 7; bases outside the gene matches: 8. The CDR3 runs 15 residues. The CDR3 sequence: CASSPGTGGRNTQYF. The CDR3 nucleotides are TGTGCCAGCAGTCCGGGGACAGGGGGTAGGAATACGCAGTATTTT.

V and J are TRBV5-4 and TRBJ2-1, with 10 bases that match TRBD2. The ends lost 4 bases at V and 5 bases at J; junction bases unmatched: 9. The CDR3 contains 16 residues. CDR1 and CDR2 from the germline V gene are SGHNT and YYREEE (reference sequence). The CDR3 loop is CASSPPLAGANNEQFF. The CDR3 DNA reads TGTGCCAGCAGCCCGCCGCTAGCGGGGGCTAACAATGAGCAGTTCTTC.

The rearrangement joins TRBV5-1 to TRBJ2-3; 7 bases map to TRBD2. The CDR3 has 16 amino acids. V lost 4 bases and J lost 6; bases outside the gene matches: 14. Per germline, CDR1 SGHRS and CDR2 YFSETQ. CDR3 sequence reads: CASSGGTTATPDTQYF. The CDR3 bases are TGCGCCAGCAGCGGAGGGACTACTGCTACACCGGATACGCAGTATTTT.

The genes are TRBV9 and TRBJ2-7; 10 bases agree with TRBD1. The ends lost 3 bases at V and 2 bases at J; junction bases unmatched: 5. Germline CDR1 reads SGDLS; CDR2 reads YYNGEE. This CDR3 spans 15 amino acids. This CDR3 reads CASSGTGTGAYEQYF. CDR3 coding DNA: TGTGCCAGCAGCGGAACCGGGACAGGGGCCTACGAGCAGTACTTC.

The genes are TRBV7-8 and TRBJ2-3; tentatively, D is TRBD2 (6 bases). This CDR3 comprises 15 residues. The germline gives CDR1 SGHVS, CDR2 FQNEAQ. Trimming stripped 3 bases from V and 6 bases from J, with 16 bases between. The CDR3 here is CASSFSHSGSDTQYF. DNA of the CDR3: TGTGCCAGCAGCTTTTCCCATAGCGGTAGCGATACGCAGTATTTT.

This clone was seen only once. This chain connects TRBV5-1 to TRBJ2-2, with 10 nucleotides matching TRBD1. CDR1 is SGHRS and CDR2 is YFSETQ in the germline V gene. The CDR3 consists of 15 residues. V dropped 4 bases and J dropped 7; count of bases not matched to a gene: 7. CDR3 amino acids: CASSTSGQGFGELFF. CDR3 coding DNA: TGCGCCAGCAGCACATCGGGACAGGGGTTCGGGGAGCTGTTTTTT.

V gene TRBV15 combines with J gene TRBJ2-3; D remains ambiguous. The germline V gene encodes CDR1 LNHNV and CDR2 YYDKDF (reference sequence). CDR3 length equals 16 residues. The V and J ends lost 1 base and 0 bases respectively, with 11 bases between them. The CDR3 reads CATSRGLGTSTDTQYF. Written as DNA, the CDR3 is TGTGCCACCAGCAGAGGGTTGGGTACTAGCACAGATACGCAGTATTTT.

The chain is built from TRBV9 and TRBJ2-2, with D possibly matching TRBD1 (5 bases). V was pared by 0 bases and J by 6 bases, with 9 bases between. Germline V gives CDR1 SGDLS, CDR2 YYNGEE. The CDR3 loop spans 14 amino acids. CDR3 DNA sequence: TGTGCCAGCAGCGTAGCAGGGTCCCCCGGGGAGCTGTTTTTT. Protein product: CASSVAGSPGELFF. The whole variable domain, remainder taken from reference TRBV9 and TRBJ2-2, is DSGVTQTPKHLITATGQRVTLRCSPRSGDLSVYWYQQSLDQGLQFLIQYYNGEERAKGNILERFSAQQFPDLHSELNLSSLELGDSALYFCASSVAGSPGELFFGEGSRLTVL.